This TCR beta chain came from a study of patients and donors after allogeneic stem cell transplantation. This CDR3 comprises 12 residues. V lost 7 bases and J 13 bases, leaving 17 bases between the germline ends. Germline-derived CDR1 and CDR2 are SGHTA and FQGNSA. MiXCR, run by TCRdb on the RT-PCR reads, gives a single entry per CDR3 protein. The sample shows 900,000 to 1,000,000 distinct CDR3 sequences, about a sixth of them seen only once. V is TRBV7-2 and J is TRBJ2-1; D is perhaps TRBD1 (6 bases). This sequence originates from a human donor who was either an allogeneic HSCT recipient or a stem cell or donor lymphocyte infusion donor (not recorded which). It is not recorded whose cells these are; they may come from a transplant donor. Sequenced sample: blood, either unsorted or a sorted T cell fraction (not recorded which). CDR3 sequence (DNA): TGTGCCAGCACCCTGGCCGCGACAGGTCAGTTCTTC. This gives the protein CASTLAATGQFF.